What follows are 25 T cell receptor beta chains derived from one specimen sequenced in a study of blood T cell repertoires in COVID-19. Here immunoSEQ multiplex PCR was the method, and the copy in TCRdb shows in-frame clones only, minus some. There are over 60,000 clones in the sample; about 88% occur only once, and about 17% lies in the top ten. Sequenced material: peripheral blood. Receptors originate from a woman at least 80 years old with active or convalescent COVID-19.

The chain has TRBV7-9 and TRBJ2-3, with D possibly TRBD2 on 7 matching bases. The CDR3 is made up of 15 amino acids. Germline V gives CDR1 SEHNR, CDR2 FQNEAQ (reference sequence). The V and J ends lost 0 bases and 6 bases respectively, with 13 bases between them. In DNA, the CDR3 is TGTGCCAGCAGCTTAGCACAGGGAGGGGTGGATACGCAGTATTTT. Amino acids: CASSLAQGGVDTQYF.

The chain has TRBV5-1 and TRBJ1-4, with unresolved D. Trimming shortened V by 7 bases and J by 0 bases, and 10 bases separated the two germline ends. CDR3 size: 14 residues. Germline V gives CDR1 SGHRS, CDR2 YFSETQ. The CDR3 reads CASAGTATNEKLFF. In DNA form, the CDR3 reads TGCGCCAGCGCGGGCACGGCAACTAATGAAAAACTGTTTTTT.

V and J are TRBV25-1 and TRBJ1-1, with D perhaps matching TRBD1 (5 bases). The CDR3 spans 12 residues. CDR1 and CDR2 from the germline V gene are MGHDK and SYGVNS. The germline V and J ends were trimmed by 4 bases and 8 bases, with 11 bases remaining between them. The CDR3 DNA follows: TGTGCCAGCAGTGGGCGGACACTCGAAGCTTTCTTT. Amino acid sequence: CASSGRTLEAFF.

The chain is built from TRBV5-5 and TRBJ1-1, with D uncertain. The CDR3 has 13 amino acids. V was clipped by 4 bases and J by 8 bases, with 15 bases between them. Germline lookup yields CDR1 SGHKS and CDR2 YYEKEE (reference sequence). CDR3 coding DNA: TGTGCCAGCAGCCTCGTAGACTGGATGGAAGCTTTCTTT. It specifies CASSLVDWMEAFF.

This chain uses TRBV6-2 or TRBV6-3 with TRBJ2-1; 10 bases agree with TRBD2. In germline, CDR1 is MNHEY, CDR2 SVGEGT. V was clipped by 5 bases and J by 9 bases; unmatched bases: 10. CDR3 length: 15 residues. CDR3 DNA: TGTGCCAGCAGTCCCCTAGGTAGCGGGGGGTCTGAGCAGTTCTTC. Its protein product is CASSPLGSGGSEQFF.

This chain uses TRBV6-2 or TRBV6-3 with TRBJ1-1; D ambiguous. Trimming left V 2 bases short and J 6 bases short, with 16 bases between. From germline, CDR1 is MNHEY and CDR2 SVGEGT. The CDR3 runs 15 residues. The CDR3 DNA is TGTGCCAGCAGTTACGGAGGTCTATACGGGGCTGAAGCTTTCTTT. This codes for CASSYGGLYGAEAFF.

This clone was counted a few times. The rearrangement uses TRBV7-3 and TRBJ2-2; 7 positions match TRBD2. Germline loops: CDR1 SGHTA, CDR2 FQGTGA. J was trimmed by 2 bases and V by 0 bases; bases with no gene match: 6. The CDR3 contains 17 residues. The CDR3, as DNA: TGTGCCAGCAGCTTAACTAGCGGGTTTTACAACACCGGGGAGCTGTTTTTT. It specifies CASSLTSGFYNTGELFF.

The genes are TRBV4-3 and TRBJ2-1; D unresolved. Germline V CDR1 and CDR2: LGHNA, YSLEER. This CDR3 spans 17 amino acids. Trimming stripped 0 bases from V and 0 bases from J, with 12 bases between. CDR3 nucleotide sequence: TGCGCCAGCAGCCAAGAAACGCCCCCCAGCTCCTACAATGAGCAGTTCTTC. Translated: CASSQETPPSSYNEQFF.

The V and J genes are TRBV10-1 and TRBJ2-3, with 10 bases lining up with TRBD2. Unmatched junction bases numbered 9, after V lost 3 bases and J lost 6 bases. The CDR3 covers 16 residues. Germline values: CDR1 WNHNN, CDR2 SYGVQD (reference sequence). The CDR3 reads CASSESKRGGPDTQYF. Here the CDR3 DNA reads TGCGCCAGCAGTGAATCCAAGCGGGGGGGCCCGGATACGCAGTATTTT.

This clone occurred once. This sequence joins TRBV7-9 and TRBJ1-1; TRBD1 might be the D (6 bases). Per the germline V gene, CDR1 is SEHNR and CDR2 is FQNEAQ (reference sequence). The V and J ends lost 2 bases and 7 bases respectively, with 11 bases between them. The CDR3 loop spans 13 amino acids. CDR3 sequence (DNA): TGTGCCAGCAGCTTAATAACAGGGATTGAAGCTTTCTTT. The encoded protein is CASSLITGIEAFF.

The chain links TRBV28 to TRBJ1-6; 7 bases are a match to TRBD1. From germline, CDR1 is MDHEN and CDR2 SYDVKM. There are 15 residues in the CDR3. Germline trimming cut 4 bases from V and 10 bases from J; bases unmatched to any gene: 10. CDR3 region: CASSSIKQGRSPLHF. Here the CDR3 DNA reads TGTGCCAGCAGTTCAATAAAACAGGGGCGGTCACCCCTCCACTTT.

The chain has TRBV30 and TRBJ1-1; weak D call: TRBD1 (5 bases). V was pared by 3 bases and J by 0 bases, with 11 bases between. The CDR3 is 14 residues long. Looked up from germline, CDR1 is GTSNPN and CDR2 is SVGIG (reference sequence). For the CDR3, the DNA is TGTGCCTGGAGCCTTGGGGCCCTGAACACTGAAGCTTTCTTT. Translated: CAWSLGALNTEAFF. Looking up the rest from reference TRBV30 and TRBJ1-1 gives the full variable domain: SQTIHQWPATLVQPVGSPLSLECTVEGTSNPNLYWYRQAAGRGLQLLFYSVGIGQISSEVPQNLSASRPQDRQFILSSKKLLLSDSGFYLCAWSLGALNTEAFFGQGTRLTVV.

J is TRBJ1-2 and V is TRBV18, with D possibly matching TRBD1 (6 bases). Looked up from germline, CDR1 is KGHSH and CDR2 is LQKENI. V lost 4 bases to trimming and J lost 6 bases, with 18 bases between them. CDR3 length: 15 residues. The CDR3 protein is CASSRLLEQGHGYTF. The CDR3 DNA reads TGTGCCAGCTCACGCCTACTGGAACAGGGTCATGGCTACACCTTC. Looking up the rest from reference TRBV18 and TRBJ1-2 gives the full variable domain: NAGVMQNPRHLVRRRGQEARLRCSPMKGHSHVYWYRQLPEEGLKFMVYLQKENIIDESGMPKERFSAEFPKEGPSILRIQQVVRGDSAAYFCASSRLLEQGHGYTFGSGTRLTVV.

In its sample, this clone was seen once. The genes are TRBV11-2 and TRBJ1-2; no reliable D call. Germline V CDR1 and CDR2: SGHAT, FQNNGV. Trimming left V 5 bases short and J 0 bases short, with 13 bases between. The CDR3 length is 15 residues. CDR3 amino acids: CASSRRGEANYGYTF. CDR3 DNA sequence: TGTGCCAGCAGCCGCCGGGGAGAAGCTAACTATGGCTACACCTTC.

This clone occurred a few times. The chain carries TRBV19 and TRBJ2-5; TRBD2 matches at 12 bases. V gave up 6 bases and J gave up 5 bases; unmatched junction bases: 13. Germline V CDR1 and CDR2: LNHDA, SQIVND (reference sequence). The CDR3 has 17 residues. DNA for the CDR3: TGTGCCAGTAGGGGAAAAAAGACTAGCGGGGGCCTCGAGACCCAGTACTTC. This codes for CASRGKKTSGGLETQYF.

The CDR3 DNA is TGCAGCGTGGTCACAGGGGGAAGCAATCAGCCCCAGCATTTT. Protein product: CSVVTGGSNQPQHF. This chain uses TRBV29-1 with TRBJ1-5; 8 nucleotides line up with TRBD1. Per the germline V gene, CDR1 is SQVTM and CDR2 is ANQGSEA. With 6 bases clipped from V and 1 base from J, the junction kept 5 bases outside the gene matches. The CDR3 is made up of 14 amino acids.

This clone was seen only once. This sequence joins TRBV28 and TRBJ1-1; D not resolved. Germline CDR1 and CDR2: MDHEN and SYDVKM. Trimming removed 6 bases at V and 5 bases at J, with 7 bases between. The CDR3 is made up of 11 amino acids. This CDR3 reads CASSPSTEAFF. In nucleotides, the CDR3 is TGTGCCAGCAGCCCTAGTACTGAAGCTTTCTTT.

The CDR3, as DNA: TGTGCCAGCAGTTGGACAGGGAACACTGAAGCTTTCTTT. Its protein is CASSWTGNTEAFF. J is TRBJ1-1 and V is TRBV27; 7 bases are a match to TRBD1. The CDR3 loop spans 13 amino acids. Per germline, CDR1 MNHEY and CDR2 SMNVEV (reference sequence). V was pared by 4 bases and J by 1 base, with 0 bases of the junction left unmatched.

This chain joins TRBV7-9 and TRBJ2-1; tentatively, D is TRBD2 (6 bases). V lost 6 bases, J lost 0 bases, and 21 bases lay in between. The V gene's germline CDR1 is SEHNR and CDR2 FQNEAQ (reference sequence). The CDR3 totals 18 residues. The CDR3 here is CASSWVGHGGSSYNEQFF. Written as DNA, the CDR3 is TGTGCCAGCAGTTGGGTCGGGCACGGGGGTAGCTCCTACAATGAGCAGTTCTTC.

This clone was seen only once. The CDR3 DNA reads as TGTGCCAGCAGCGTAGGGGGGGACTCCTACAATGAGCAGTTCTTC. Protein: CASSVGGDSYNEQFF. The chain joins TRBV9 to TRBJ2-1; D perhaps matches TRBD2 (6 bases). CDR3 length equals 15 residues. V was shortened by 0 bases and J by 0 bases, with 7 bases between the two germline ends. CDR1 SGDLS and CDR2 YYNGEE come from the germline V gene.

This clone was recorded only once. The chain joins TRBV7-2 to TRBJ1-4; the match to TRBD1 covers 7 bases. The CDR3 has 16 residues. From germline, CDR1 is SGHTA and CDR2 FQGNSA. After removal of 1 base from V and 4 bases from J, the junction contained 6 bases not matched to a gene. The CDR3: CASSLVRGGINEKLFF. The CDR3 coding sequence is TGTGCCAGCAGCTTAGTGCGAGGGGGCATTAATGAAAAACTGTTTTTT.

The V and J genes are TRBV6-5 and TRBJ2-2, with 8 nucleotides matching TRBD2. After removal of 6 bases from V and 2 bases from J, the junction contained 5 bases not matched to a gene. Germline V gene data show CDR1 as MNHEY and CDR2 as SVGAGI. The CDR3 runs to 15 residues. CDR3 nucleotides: TGTGCCAGCAGCCAGGGGACTAGTAACACCGGGGAGCTGTTTTTT. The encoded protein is CASSQGTSNTGELFF.

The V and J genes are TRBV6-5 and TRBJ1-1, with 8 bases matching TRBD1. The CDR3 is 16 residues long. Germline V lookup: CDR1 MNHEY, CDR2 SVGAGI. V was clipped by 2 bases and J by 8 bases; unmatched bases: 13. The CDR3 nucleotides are TGTGCCAGCAGTTACGTCTTAGGACAGGGTATTTCAGAAGCTTTCTTT. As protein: CASSYVLGQGISEAFF.

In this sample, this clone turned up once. The CDR3 protein is CASRGTSGAPQFF. As DNA, the CDR3 is TGTGCCAGCAGGGGGACTAGCGGGGCGCCGCAGTTCTTC. J is TRBJ2-1 and V is TRBV28; TRBD2 aligns across 13 bases. Per the germline V gene, CDR1 is MDHEN and CDR2 is SYDVKM. The V and J ends lost 6 bases and 12 bases, in that order; junction bases with no gene match: 5. The length of the CDR3 is 13 residues.

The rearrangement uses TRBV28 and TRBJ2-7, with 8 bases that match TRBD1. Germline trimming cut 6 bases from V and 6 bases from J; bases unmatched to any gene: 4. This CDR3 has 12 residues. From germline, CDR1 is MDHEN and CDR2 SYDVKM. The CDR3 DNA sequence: TGTGCCAGCAGGGACAGGGTTGCCGAGCAGTACTTC. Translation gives CASRDRVAEQYF.